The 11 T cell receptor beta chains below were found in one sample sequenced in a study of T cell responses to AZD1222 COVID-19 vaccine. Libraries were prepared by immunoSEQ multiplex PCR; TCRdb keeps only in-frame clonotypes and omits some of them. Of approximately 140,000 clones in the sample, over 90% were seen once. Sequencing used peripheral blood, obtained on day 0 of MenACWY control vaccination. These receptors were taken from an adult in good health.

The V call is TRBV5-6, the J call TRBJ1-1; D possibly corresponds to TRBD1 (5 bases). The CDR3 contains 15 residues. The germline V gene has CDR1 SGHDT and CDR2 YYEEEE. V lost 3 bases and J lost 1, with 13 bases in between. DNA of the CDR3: TGTGCCAGCAGCTGGGGGTTAGTCCAGAACACTGAAGCTTTCTTT. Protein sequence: CASSWGLVQNTEAFF. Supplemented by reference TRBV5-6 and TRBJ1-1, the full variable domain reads DAGVTQSPTHLIKTRGQQVTLRCSPKSGHDTVSWYQQALGQGPQFIFQYYEEEERQRGNFPDRFSGHQFPNYSSELNVNALLLGDSALYLCASSWGLVQNTEAFFGQGTRLTVV.

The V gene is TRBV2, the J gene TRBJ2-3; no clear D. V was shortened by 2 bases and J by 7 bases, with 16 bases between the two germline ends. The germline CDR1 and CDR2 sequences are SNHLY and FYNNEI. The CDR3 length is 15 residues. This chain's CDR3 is CASSEFRRAINTQYF. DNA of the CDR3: TGTGCCAGCAGTGAATTTCGGCGCGCGATAAATACGCAGTATTTT.

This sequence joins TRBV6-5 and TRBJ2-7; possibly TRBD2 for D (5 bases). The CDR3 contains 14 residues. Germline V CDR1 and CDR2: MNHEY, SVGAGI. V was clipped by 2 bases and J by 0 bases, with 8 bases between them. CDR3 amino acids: CASSYEGFSYEQYF. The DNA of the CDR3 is TGTGCCAGCAGTTACGAGGGCTTCTCCTACGAGCAGTACTTC.

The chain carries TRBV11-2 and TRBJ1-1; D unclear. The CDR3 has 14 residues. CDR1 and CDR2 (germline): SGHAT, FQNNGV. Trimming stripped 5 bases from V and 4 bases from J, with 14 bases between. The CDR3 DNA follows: TGTGCCAGCAGCCCCGCAGTTGGTCCCACTGAAGCTTTCTTT. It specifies CASSPAVGPTEAFF.

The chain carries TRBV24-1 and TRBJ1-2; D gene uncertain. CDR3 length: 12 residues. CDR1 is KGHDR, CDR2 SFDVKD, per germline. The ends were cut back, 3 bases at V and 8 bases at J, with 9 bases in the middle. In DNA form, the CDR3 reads TGTGCCACCAGTGATGAGGGAGGAGGCTACACCTTC. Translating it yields CATSDEGGGYTF.

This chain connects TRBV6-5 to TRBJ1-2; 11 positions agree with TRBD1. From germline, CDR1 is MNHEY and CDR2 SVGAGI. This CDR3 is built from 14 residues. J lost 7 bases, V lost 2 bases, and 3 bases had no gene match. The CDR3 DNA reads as TGTGCCAGCAGTTACGTGGGACAGGGGGTTGGCTACACCTTC. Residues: CASSYVGQGVGYTF.

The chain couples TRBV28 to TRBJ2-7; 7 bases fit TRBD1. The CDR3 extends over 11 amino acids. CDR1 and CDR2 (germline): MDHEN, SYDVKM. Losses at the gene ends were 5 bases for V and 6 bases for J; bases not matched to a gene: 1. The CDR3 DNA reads TGTGCCAGCAGTCGACAGGGCGAGCAGTACTTC. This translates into CASSRQGEQYF.

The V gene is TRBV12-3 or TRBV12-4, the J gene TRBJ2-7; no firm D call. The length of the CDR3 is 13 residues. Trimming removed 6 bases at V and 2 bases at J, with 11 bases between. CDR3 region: CASSHPPAYEQYF. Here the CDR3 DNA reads TGTGCCAGCAGCCACCCTCCAGCCTACGAGCAGTACTTC.

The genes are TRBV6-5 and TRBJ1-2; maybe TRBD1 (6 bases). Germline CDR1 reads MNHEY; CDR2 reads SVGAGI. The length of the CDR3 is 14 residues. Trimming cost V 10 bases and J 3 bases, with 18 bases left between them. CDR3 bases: TGTGCCACTTCGAGACAGGAGTTTGACTATGGCTACACCTTC. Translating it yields CATSRQEFDYGYTF.

CDR3 in DNA: TGTGCCAGTAGTATAGGTGGGACAGGGGCACATCAGCCCCAGCATTTT. This sequence encodes CASSIGGTGAHQPQHF. This rearrangement joins TRBV19 to TRBJ1-5, with TRBD1 identical over 10 bases. Germline values: CDR1 LNHDA, CDR2 SQIVND (reference sequence). V lost 1 base and J lost 5; bases outside the gene matches: 5. The CDR3 is made up of 16 amino acids.

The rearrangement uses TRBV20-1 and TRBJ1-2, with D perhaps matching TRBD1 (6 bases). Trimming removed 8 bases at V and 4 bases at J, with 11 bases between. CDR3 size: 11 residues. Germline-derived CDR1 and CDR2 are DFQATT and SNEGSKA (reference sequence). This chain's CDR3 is CSIDRIYGYTF. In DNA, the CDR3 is TGCAGTATTGACAGGATCTATGGCTACACCTTC.